The 11 T cell receptor beta chains presented below share a single source sample, sequenced in a study of shared clonotypes between healthy human individuals. The table came from immunoSEQ multiplex PCR; TCRdb's copy has only in-frame clones and leaves some out. The table has about 1.5 million clones, roughly 97% seen once. Material: naive CD4+ T cells sorted from blood. Sample subset: CD45RA+ positively selected. Every receptor here comes from a man aged 25-40 years in good health.

This clone has only one observation. This chain uses TRBV5-4 with TRBJ2-1; D possibly corresponds to TRBD1 (5 bases). V lost 1 base, J lost 8 bases, and 13 bases lay in between. The CDR3 is 14 amino acids. Germline V gene data show CDR1 as SGHNT and CDR2 as YYREEE (reference sequence). As DNA, the CDR3 is TGTGCCAGCAGCTTGATGTCAGGGTTGGATGAGCAGTTCTTC. Its protein product is CASSLMSGLDEQFF.

The gene calls are TRBV7-8 and TRBJ1-4; 7 bases fit TRBD1. Germline assignment: CDR1 SGHVS and CDR2 FQNEAQ. After removal of 2 bases from V and 6 bases from J, the junction contained 3 bases not matched to a gene. CDR3 length: 14 amino acids. CDR3 DNA: TGTGCCAGCAGCTTAAAAGGACAGGATGAAAAACTGTTTTTT. It codes for CASSLKGQDEKLFF.

V and J are TRBV2 and TRBJ2-3; TRBD1 might be the D (6 bases). Trimming stripped 8 bases from V and 6 bases from J, with 21 bases between. Germline loops: CDR1 SNHLY, CDR2 FYNNEI. The length of the CDR3 is 15 residues. CDR3: CASQKDSVAMDTQYF. The CDR3 DNA is TGTGCCAGCCAAAAGGACAGCGTCGCAATGGATACGCAGTATTTT.

This chain joins TRBV28 and TRBJ1-3; perhaps TRBD1 as D (5 bases). The CDR3 has 20 residues. Germline V gene data show CDR1 as MDHEN and CDR2 as SYDVKM. V was shortened by 2 bases and J by 0 bases, with 23 bases between the two germline ends. The DNA for the CDR3 is TGTGCCAGCAGTTTACCCCGGACAAATTGGGTGTCTTCCTCTGGAAACACCATATATTTT. Its translation: CASSLPRTNWVSSSGNTIYF.

The chain couples TRBV5-4 to TRBJ1-1, with D possibly matching TRBD1 (5 bases). The CDR3 contains 16 residues. Between the trimmed V and J ends, which lost 0 bases and 5 bases, there was a span of 17 bases. Looked up from germline, CDR1 is SGHNT and CDR2 is YYREEE (reference sequence). CDR3 coding DNA: TGTGCCAGCAGCTTGGCTGCGTCGGGGGTGAGGACTGAAGCTTTCTTT. Amino acid sequence: CASSLAASGVRTEAFF.

The chain carries TRBV21-1 and TRBJ2-7; TRBD2, the D gene given by the table, was not confirmed from the DNA. TRBV21-1 is noted as a pseudogene. The CDR3 has 15 amino acids. The CDR3 DNA reads TGTGCCAGCATCCCACTAGCGGGAAGCTCCTACGAGCAGTACTTC. This sequence encodes CASIPLAGSSYEQYF.

This chain connects TRBV19 to TRBJ2-7, with 8 bases lining up with TRBD2. The length of the CDR3 is 14 residues. Trimming at V came to 8 bases and at J to 2 bases, leaving 8 bases not matched to a gene. Per the germline V gene, CDR1 is LNHDA and CDR2 is SQIVND (reference sequence). The CDR3 bases are TGTGCCAGTTCTAGACTAGCGTGGGCCTACGAGCAGTACTTC. Protein: CASSRLAWAYEQYF. Drawing the rest from reference TRBV19 and TRBJ2-7, the complete variable domain is DGGITQSPKYLFRKEGQNVTLSCEQNLNHDAMYWYRQDPGQGLRLIYYSQIVNDFQKGDIAEGYSVSREKKESFPLTVTSAQKNPTAFYLCASSRLAWAYEQYFGPGTRLTVT.

The V gene is TRBV28, the J gene TRBJ1-1; 9 bases line up with TRBD1. Germline CDR1 reads MDHEN; CDR2 reads SYDVKM. The length of the CDR3 is 12 residues. Unmatched junction bases numbered 3, after V lost 2 bases and J lost 11 bases. This CDR3 reads CASSLLGTGAFF. The CDR3 DNA reads TGTGCCAGCAGTTTACTTGGGACAGGGGCTTTCTTT.

V and J are TRBV30 and TRBJ1-3; D possibly corresponds to TRBD1 (5 bases). The CDR3 consists of 16 residues. From germline, CDR1 is GTSNPN and CDR2 SVGIG (reference sequence). Trimming cost V 2 bases and J 8 bases, with 22 bases left between them. CDR3 nucleotide sequence: TGTGCCTGGAGTTACGGCCCGGGACGGCCTCGGCACACCATATATTTT. It translates to CAWSYGPGRPRHTIYF.

V is TRBV28 and J is TRBJ2-3, with 10 bases lining up with TRBD1. V shed 6 bases, J shed 6 bases, and the junction held 18 bases outside the gene matches. The CDR3 covers 18 residues. Germline V lookup: CDR1 MDHEN, CDR2 SYDVKM. In DNA, the CDR3 is TGTGCCAGCAGGCGCCTGGTGACAGGGGGCATAGTGTTGGATACGCAGTATTTT. Its protein is CASRRLVTGGIVLDTQYF.

This clone was found once. The chain employs TRBV6-6 and TRBJ2-7; no firm D call. Germline-derived CDR1 and CDR2 are MNHNY and SVGAGI (reference sequence). This CDR3 is built from 13 residues. V was shortened by 4 bases and J by 4 bases, with 11 bases between the two germline ends. CDR3 bases: TGTGCCAGCAGTTCCATGCTGGATTACGAGCAGTACTTC. Translated: CASSSMLDYEQYF.